This paragraph covers one TCR beta chain sequence. These data originate in a study of tumor T cells in aggressive B-cell lymphoma. Repertoires were generated with immunoSEQ multiplex PCR, while TCRdb's copy carries only in-frame clones and drops some. The sample records thousands of clones, 82% being singletons. The clonotype comes from an adult with diffuse large B cell lymphoma. Sequencing was carried out using tumor tissue.

The CDR3, as DNA: TGTGCCAGCAGTCCGCAAGCGGAGCCCACCGGGGAGCTGTTTTTT. Protein sequence: CASSPQAEPTGELFF. The chain recombines TRBV6-5 with TRBJ2-2, with a tentative D call TRBD2 (5 bases). The CDR3 loop spans 15 amino acids. Germline V gene lookup returns CDR1 MNHEY and CDR2 SVGAGI. V was shortened by 5 bases and J by 4 bases, with 14 bases between the two germline ends.